The 15 T cell receptor beta chains below all came from one sample that was sequenced in a study of cytomegalovirus exposure and HLA in healthy donors. This PCR relied on a set of 60 Vbeta primers and 13 Jbeta primers. Data came from immunoSEQ multiplex PCR; TCRdb stores just in-frame clones and leaves some out. The repertoire has around 99,000 clones, over 70% of them found once; the top ten carry approximately 7.4%. Sequenced material: PBMCs. The receptors come from a man between 50 and 59 years old in good health and CMV-seropositive.

The gene calls are TRBV6-1 and TRBJ1-3; the match to TRBD1 covers 8 bases. V lost 3 bases and J lost 8; bases outside the gene matches: 9. The CDR3 consists of 15 residues. Germline V lookup: CDR1 MNHNS, CDR2 SASEGT. Written as DNA, the CDR3 is TGTGCCAGCAGTGACAGGACAGGGCGAGGGGACACCATATATTTT. Translating it yields CASSDRTGRGDTIYF.

The gene calls are TRBV11-2 and TRBJ2-3; TRBD2 agrees at 12 bases. Germline V gives CDR1 SGHAT, CDR2 FQNNGV. With V trimmed by 2 bases and J by 7 bases, 4 bases remained unmatched. The CDR3 runs 15 residues. The CDR3 DNA is TGTGCCAGCAGCTTATATTGGACTAGCGGGAATACGCAGTATTTT. As protein: CASSLYWTSGNTQYF.

This chain connects TRBV2 to TRBJ2-7; 9 nucleotides match TRBD1. Germline V gene sequence: CDR1 SNHLY, CDR2 FYNNEI. V gave up 6 bases and J gave up 0 bases; unmatched junction bases: 6. This CDR3 is 15 amino acids long. The CDR3 region has the DNA TGTGCCAGCAGCGGCCGACAGGGGGGCTCCTACGAGCAGTACTTC. It yields the protein CASSGRQGGSYEQYF.

V and J are TRBV4-3 and TRBJ2-1; 9 bases fit TRBD2. This CDR3 has 20 residues. In germline, CDR1 is LGHNA, CDR2 YSLEER. Trimming took 0 bases from V and 7 from J; bases not matched to a gene: 19. CDR3 nucleotides: TGCGCCAGCAGCCAAGATCTGGATCGGCGGGGCGGGGGGGCCGGGAATGAGCAGTTCTTC. Protein: CASSQDLDRRGGGAGNEQFF.

This clone was recorded a few times. The V call is TRBV30, the J call TRBJ2-2, with 9 bases matching TRBD1. Germline CDR1 GTSNPN, CDR2 SVGIG (reference sequence). The CDR3 runs to 14 residues. The V segment lost 4 bases and the J segment 6 bases; nucleotides outside the gene matches: 6. The CDR3 loop is CAWNWDRDAGELFF. As DNA, the CDR3 is TGTGCCTGGAACTGGGACAGGGATGCCGGGGAGCTGTTTTTT.

V usage is TRBV12-5 and J usage is TRBJ2-1; weak D call: TRBD2 (6 bases). The germline CDR1 and CDR2 sequences are LGHNT and FRNRAP. The CDR3 is 17 residues long. V lost 2 bases and J lost 0, with 14 bases in between. CDR3 residues: CASGLTGLPSSYNEQFF. The CDR3 DNA reads as TGTGCTAGTGGTTTGACGGGACTTCCGAGCTCCTACAATGAGCAGTTCTTC.

This sequence joins TRBV7-2 and TRBJ1-1, with TRBD1 as a possible D gene (5 bases). The CDR3 is made up of 13 amino acids. Germline V gene lookup returns CDR1 SGHTA and CDR2 FQGNSA. The V end was cut by 4 bases, the J end by 1 base, with 7 bases between. As DNA, the CDR3 is TGTGCCAGCAGCTGGCAGGGGAACACTGAAGCTTTCTTT. Translated: CASSWQGNTEAFF.

J is TRBJ1-6 and V is TRBV11-3, with D uncertain. V lost 0 bases to trimming and J lost 9 bases, with 6 bases between them. The CDR3 is made up of 13 amino acids. Germline V lookup: CDR1 SGHNT, CDR2 YENEEA. The CDR3 DNA reads as TGTGCCAGCAGCTTAGATCGCAGTTCACCCCTCCACTTT. Protein product: CASSLDRSSPLHF.

The CDR3 is CASSQVAGGLGDTQYF. As DNA, the CDR3 is TGTGCCAGCAGCCAAGTAGCGGGGGGGCTAGGGGATACGCAGTATTTT. This chain links TRBV4-2 with TRBJ2-3; TRBD2 agrees at 11 bases. The CDR3 runs 16 residues. After removal of 1 base from V and 6 bases from J, the junction contained 6 bases not matched to a gene. Germline V gives CDR1 LGHNA, CDR2 YNFKEQ.

The gene calls are TRBV5-8 and TRBJ1-5; D uncertain. Trimming removed 0 bases from V and 5 bases from J, with 12 bases in between. Germline-derived CDR1 and CDR2 are SGHTS and YDEGEE. The CDR3 contains 15 residues. The CDR3 is CASSLAEGGYQPQHF. CDR3 sequence (DNA): TGTGCCAGCAGCTTGGCGGAGGGTGGGTATCAGCCCCAGCATTTT. Based on the CDR3 plus reference TRBV5-8 and TRBJ1-5, the full variable domain is EAGVTQSPTHLIKTRGQQATLRCSPISGHTSVYWYQQALGLGLQFLLWYDEGEERNRGNFPPRFSGRQFPNYSSELNVNALELEDSALYLCASSLAEGGYQPQHFGDGTRLSIL.

This clone was recorded once. This sequence joins TRBV4-1 and TRBJ2-7; perhaps TRBD1 as D (5 bases). The length of the CDR3 is 15 residues. CDR1 is MGHRA, CDR2 YSYEKL, per germline. Trimming removed 4 bases at V and 5 bases at J, with 18 bases between. CDR3 coding DNA: TGCGCCAGCAGCCCTACTGAAGGACAAGTCCACGAGCAGTACTTC. Residues: CASSPTEGQVHEQYF.

This clone was observed a handful of times. V gene TRBV4-2 combines with J gene TRBJ1-2; no reliable D call. CDR1 is LGHNA and CDR2 is YNFKEQ in the germline V gene. Trimming pared 5 bases from V and 8 bases from J, leaving 18 bases between. The CDR3 spans 14 residues. The CDR3, as DNA: TGTGCCAGCAGCTCCCAGACACCCGAATCCGGCTACACCTTC. It codes for CASSSQTPESGYTF.

J is TRBJ2-7 and V is TRBV6-5, with a weak D call TRBD2 (6 bases). From germline, CDR1 is MNHEY and CDR2 SVGAGI. The CDR3 covers 13 residues. Trimming stripped 6 bases from V and 5 bases from J, with 14 bases between. CDR3 sequence: CASRQSGGNEQYF. In DNA, the CDR3 is TGTGCCAGCAGGCAGAGCGGCGGGAACGAGCAGTACTTC.

This clone came up once. The rearrangement links TRBV19 to TRBJ2-4; 8 positions match TRBD2. Germline-derived CDR1 and CDR2 are LNHDA and SQIVND (reference sequence). This CDR3 region has 12 residues. Trimming removed 8 bases from V and 8 bases from J; junction bases left unmatched: 5. Here the CDR3 DNA reads TGTGCCAGTGAAACGGGAGGGGACATTCAGTACTTC. Translating it yields CASETGGDIQYF.

The chain links TRBV7-2 to TRBJ2-3; tentatively, D is TRBD1 (6 bases). CDR3 size: 15 residues. The germline V and J ends were trimmed by 4 bases and 2 bases, with 13 bases remaining between them. Germline values: CDR1 SGHTA, CDR2 FQGNSA. DNA for the CDR3: TGTGCCAGCAGCTCGCAACAGGGAAACACAGATACGCAGTATTTT. As protein: CASSSQQGNTDTQYF. Together with reference TRBV7-2 and TRBJ2-3, the CDR3 gives the full variable domain: GAGVSQSPSNKVTEKGKDVELRCDPISGHTALYWYRQSLGQGLEFLIYFQGNSAPDKSGLPSDRFSAERTGGSVSTLTIQRTQQEDSAVYLCASSSQQGNTDTQYFGPGTRLTVL.